This passage covers 20 T cell receptor beta chains from one sample sequenced in a study of cytomegalovirus exposure and HLA in healthy donors. The PCR contained 60 Vbeta and 13 Jbeta primers. The data were produced by immunoSEQ multiplex PCR, yet TCRdb's version contains in-frame clones alone and is incomplete. Of around 150,000 clones listed, approximately 80% are singletons. The sequenced material came from PBMCs. Receptor source: a man aged 30 to 45 in good health and CMV-seronegative.

This clone was seen a few times. This chain uses TRBV7-3 with TRBJ2-2, with D tentatively TRBD1 (7 bases). CDR1 and CDR2 (germline): SGHTA, FQGTGA. V lost 5 bases and J lost 6, with 13 bases in between. The CDR3 spans 14 residues. CDR3 sequence reads: CASSLRGEAGELFF. The DNA for the CDR3 is TGTGCCAGCAGCCTCAGGGGGGAGGCCGGGGAGCTGTTTTTT.

V is TRBV27 and J is TRBJ2-7, with a weak D call TRBD1 (6 bases). Germline V gene lookup returns CDR1 MNHEY and CDR2 SMNVEV (reference sequence). The length of the CDR3 is 14 residues. V was shortened by 5 bases and J by 4 bases, with 15 bases between the two germline ends. The CDR3 DNA reads TGTGCCAGCAGTGTAACAGGGTATAGGTACGAGCAGTACTTC. This translates into CASSVTGYRYEQYF.

The chain joins TRBV2 to TRBJ2-1; no clear D. There are 14 residues in the CDR3. Germline lookup yields CDR1 SNHLY and CDR2 FYNNEI. Trimming took off 7 bases at V and 5 bases at J, with 15 bases between the two ends. The CDR3 region is CASNSGLVDNEQFF. In nucleotides, the CDR3 is TGTGCCAGCAACTCGGGTCTAGTGGACAATGAGCAGTTCTTC.

A single count supports this clone. CDR3 in DNA: TGTGCCAGCAGAGAACCCCGGGACAGTCACTATGGCTACACCTTC. Translation gives CASREPRDSHYGYTF. This chain links TRBV6-4 with TRBJ1-2; 7 bases match TRBD1. This CDR3 comprises 15 residues. From germline, CDR1 is MRHNA and CDR2 SNTAGT. Losses at the gene ends were 6 bases for V and 3 bases for J; bases not matched to a gene: 10.

The chain recombines TRBV18 with TRBJ2-3; perhaps TRBD1 as D (5 bases). The CDR3 is 14 amino acids. Per germline, CDR1 KGHSH and CDR2 LQKENI. The V end was cut by 3 bases, the J end by 6 bases, with 13 bases between. CDR3 nucleotide sequence: TGTGCCAGCTCACCCCTAGAAGGGGCCGATACGCAGTATTTT. Residues: CASSPLEGADTQYF.

V is TRBV4-2 and J is TRBJ1-2, with TRBD1 matching over 10 bases. Trimming at V came to 4 bases and at J to 4 bases, leaving 12 bases not matched to a gene. CDR1 LGHNA and CDR2 YNFKEQ come from the germline V gene. The CDR3 length is 17 residues. CDR3 in DNA: TGTGCCAGCAGCCCAGACAGGGGGCTTAGTTCTTTCTATGGCTACACCTTC. Translated, it gives CASSPDRGLSSFYGYTF.

The table lists this clone with a count of one. The chain couples TRBV18 to TRBJ2-7; 9 nucleotides match TRBD1. Germline CDR1 reads KGHSH; CDR2 reads LQKENI. The CDR3 totals 14 residues. With 5 bases clipped from V and 3 bases from J, the junction kept 5 bases outside the gene matches. The CDR3 region has the DNA TGTGCCAGCTCATGGGGACAGGGAGACTACGAGCAGTACTTC. Translating it yields CASSWGQGDYEQYF.

The rearrangement joins TRBV18 to TRBJ1-1; no firm D call. Germline CDR1 and CDR2: KGHSH and LQKENI. This CDR3 spans 15 amino acids. Trimming removed 0 bases from V and 1 base from J, with 9 bases in between. CDR3 amino acids: CASSPPLIPNTEAFF. CDR3 in DNA: TGTGCCAGCTCACCACCGCTAATCCCGAACACTGAAGCTTTCTTT.

The gene calls are TRBV7-9 and TRBJ1-2; D gene ambiguous. The CDR3 is 14 residues long. Between the trimmed V and J ends, which lost 5 bases and 2 bases, there was a span of 12 bases. Germline CDR1 reads SEHNR; CDR2 reads FQNEAQ (reference sequence). CDR3 in DNA: TGTGCCAGCAGCCGAGCAGAGGAAAACTATGGCTACACCTTC. Residues: CASSRAEENYGYTF. Using reference TRBV7-9 and TRBJ1-2 for the parts outside the CDR3, the full variable domain is DTGVSQNPRHKITKRGQNVTFRCDPISEHNRLYWYRQTLGQGPEFLTYFQNEAQLEKSRLLSDRFSAERPKGSFSTLEIQRTEQGDSAMYLCASSRAEENYGYTFGSGTRLTVV.

In its sample, this clone was seen a few times. The genes are TRBV7-9 and TRBJ1-1; the D is unclear. Trimming pared 2 bases from V and 1 base from J, leaving 8 bases between. The CDR3 is 14 residues long. Germline CDR1 SEHNR, CDR2 FQNEAQ (reference sequence). CDR3 in amino acids: CASSLPAGNTEAFF. CDR3 nucleotides: TGTGCCAGCAGCTTACCCGCAGGGAACACTGAAGCTTTCTTT. Full variable domain (remainder filled in from reference TRBV7-9 and TRBJ1-1): DTGVSQNPRHKITKRGQNVTFRCDPISEHNRLYWYRQTLGQGPEFLTYFQNEAQLEKSRLLSDRFSAERPKGSFSTLEIQRTEQGDSAMYLCASSLPAGNTEAFFGQGTRLTVV.

Here the CDR3 reads CASTVLTGNTIYF. As DNA, the CDR3 is TGTGCCAGCACCGTCTTAACAGGAAACACCATATATTTT. The J gene is TRBJ1-3, the V gene TRBV7-2; D unresolved. The V end was cut by 7 bases, the J end by 4 bases, with 11 bases between. The CDR3 sequence is 13 residues long. The germline V gene has CDR1 SGHTA and CDR2 FQGNSA.

J is TRBJ2-7 and V is TRBV11-2; possibly TRBD2 for D (5 bases). Germline V gene sequence: CDR1 SGHAT, CDR2 FQNNGV. The CDR3 length is 14 residues. Trimming shortened V by 2 bases and J by 4 bases, and 12 bases separated the two germline ends. This chain's CDR3 is CASSLFGSAYEQYF. DNA of the CDR3: TGTGCCAGCAGCTTATTTGGTAGCGCATACGAGCAGTACTTC. The full variable domain, with the rest looked up from reference TRBV11-2 and TRBJ2-7, is EAGVAQSPRYKIIEKRQSVAFWCNPISGHATLYWYQQILGQGPKLLIQFQNNGVVDDSQLPKDRFSAERLKGVDSTLKIQPAKLEDSAVYLCASSLFGSAYEQYFGPGTRLTVT.

As concerns this clone: In the same sample, other DNA sequences code for this CDR3. The chain is built from TRBV6-5 and TRBJ2-2; 8 bases agree with TRBD1. The CDR3 loop spans 15 amino acids. V trimming: 4 bases; J trimming: 0 bases; junction bases outside the gene matches: 1. CDR1 is MNHEY, CDR2 SVGAGI, per germline. This chain's CDR3 is CASSSQGANTGELFF. DNA for the CDR3: TGTGCCAGCAGTTCACAGGGGGCGAACACCGGGGAGCTGTTTTTT.

The rearrangement joins TRBV30 to TRBJ2-7; D might be TRBD1 (6 bases). The V gene lost 0 bases and the J gene lost 7 bases, with 16 bases spanning the gap. Germline CDR1 is GTSNPN and CDR2 is SVGIG (reference sequence). The CDR3 is 14 residues long. The CDR3 DNA reads TGTGCCTGGAGTGTACGCCAGGGGATCGAGGAGCAGTACTTC. Protein product: CAWSVRQGIEEQYF.

V gene TRBV4-1 combines with J gene TRBJ1-1; TRBD1 is a possible D gene (5 bases). Trimming shortened V by 4 bases and J by 1 base, and 10 bases separated the two germline ends. Germline loops: CDR1 MGHRA, CDR2 YSYEKL. The CDR3 is 14 residues long. CDR3 in amino acids: CASSLTDRNTEAFF. The CDR3 DNA is TGCGCCAGCAGCCTGACCGACAGGAACACTGAAGCTTTCTTT.

CDR3 sequence (DNA): TGCAGCGTTGAAGGCGGGAGTCACGACGAGCAGTACTTC. Translating it yields CSVEGGSHDEQYF. The rearrangement links TRBV29-1 to TRBJ2-7, with 7 positions matching TRBD2. Germline V gene sequence: CDR1 SQVTM, CDR2 ANQGSEA. The trim removed 1 base at V and 5 bases at J, leaving 5 bases unmatched. The CDR3 totals 13 residues.

V gene TRBV7-9 combines with J gene TRBJ2-7, with a weak D call TRBD2 (6 bases). Trimming took off 2 bases at V and 6 bases at J, with 20 bases between the two ends. CDR1 and CDR2 from the germline V gene are SEHNR and FQNEAQ (reference sequence). The CDR3 consists of 16 residues. The CDR3 DNA reads as TGTGCCAGCAGCTTAATCCTCGGGGTGACCGGGGGCGAGCAGTACTTC. Its protein product is CASSLILGVTGGEQYF. Complete variable domain (other parts from reference TRBV7-9 and TRBJ2-7): DTGVSQNPRHKITKRGQNVTFRCDPISEHNRLYWYRQTLGQGPEFLTYFQNEAQLEKSRLLSDRFSAERPKGSFSTLEIQRTEQGDSAMYLCASSLILGVTGGEQYFGPGTRLTVT.

The rearrangement links TRBV5-1 to TRBJ1-1, with 8 bases matching TRBD1. Looked up from germline, CDR1 is SGHRS and CDR2 is YFSETQ. The CDR3 loop spans 14 amino acids. V was clipped by 5 bases and J by 1 base; unmatched bases: 4. In nucleotides, the CDR3 is TGCGCCAGCAGACCCGGACAGGGGAACACTGAAGCTTTCTTT. Protein sequence: CASRPGQGNTEAFF.

The chain employs TRBV14 and TRBJ2-1, with TRBD2 identical over 8 bases. CDR3 length: 16 residues. CDR1 SGHDN and CDR2 FVKESK come from the germline V gene. Unmatched junction bases numbered 5, after V lost 4 bases and J lost 0 bases. The chain's CDR3 is CASSRIAGPSYNEQFF. CDR3 nucleotides: TGTGCCAGCAGCCGAATAGCGGGGCCCTCCTACAATGAGCAGTTCTTC.

The chain couples TRBV13 to TRBJ2-6; maybe TRBD1 (5 bases). This CDR3 is 15 amino acids long. V was trimmed by 5 bases and J by 0 bases, leaving 8 bases between them. Germline V CDR1 and CDR2: PRHDT, FYEKMQ (reference sequence). CDR3 nucleotides: TGTGCCAGCAGCGGCAGGGTCTCTGGGGCCAACGTCCTGACTTTC. Protein sequence: CASSGRVSGANVLTF.